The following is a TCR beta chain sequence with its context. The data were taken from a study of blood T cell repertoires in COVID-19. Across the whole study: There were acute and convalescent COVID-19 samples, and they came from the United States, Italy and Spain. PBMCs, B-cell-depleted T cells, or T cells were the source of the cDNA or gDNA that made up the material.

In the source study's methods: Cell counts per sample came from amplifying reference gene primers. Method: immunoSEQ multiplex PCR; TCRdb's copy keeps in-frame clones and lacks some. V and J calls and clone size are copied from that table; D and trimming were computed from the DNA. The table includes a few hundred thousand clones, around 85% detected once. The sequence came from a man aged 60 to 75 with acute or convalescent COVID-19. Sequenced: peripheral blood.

The CDR3 DNA sequence: TGTGCCAGTAATTCCCCAGCGGGCGACTTGGGAGAGCAGTTCTTC. Translated, it gives CASNSPAGDLGEQFF. V gene TRBV19 combines with J gene TRBJ2-1; weak D call: TRBD2 (6 bases). Trimming removed 7 bases from V and 10 bases from J, with 23 bases in between. This CDR3 is built from 15 residues. Per germline, CDR1 LNHDA and CDR2 SQIVND (reference sequence).